The 10 T cell receptor beta chains in this list originate from one sample, sequenced in a study of immune cell composition in non-small cell lung cancer. TCRdb's table, derived via immunoSEQ multiplex PCR, lists solely in-frame clones and lacks some. The sample records 13,000 to 15,000 clones, over 70% being singletons. Sequenced sample: lung tumor tissue. These receptors all stem from a human donor with non-small cell lung cancer.

This rearrangement joins TRBV5-1 to TRBJ2-1; 14 bases match TRBD2. CDR3 size: 17 residues. The germline V gene has CDR1 SGHRS and CDR2 YFSETQ. The ends lost 0 bases at V and 2 bases at J; junction bases unmatched: 1. Here the CDR3 DNA reads TGCGCCAGCAGCTTGGGGACTAGCGGGAGGACCTACAATGAGCAGTTCTTC. Amino acid sequence: CASSLGTSGRTYNEQFF.

The chain couples TRBV28 to TRBJ2-5, with D possibly TRBD2 on 7 matching bases. Trimming removed 8 bases from V and 5 bases from J, with 27 bases in between. Germline CDR1 reads MDHEN; CDR2 reads SYDVKM. The CDR3 spans 17 residues. The CDR3 region is CASQLGGGRSLRETQYF. Here the CDR3 DNA reads TGTGCCAGCCAATTAGGGGGGGGGCGGAGCCTACGGGAGACCCAGTACTTC.

J is TRBJ2-5 and V is TRBV11-2; 7 bases map to TRBD1. Looked up from germline, CDR1 is SGHAT and CDR2 is FQNNGV. The length of the CDR3 is 15 residues. With 5 bases clipped from V and 2 bases from J, the junction kept 8 bases outside the gene matches. The CDR3 coding sequence is TGTGCCAGCAGCGCCGGGACAGCCGCACAAGAGACCCAGTACTTC. Translating it yields CASSAGTAAQETQYF.

In this sample, this clone turned up a few times. The genes are TRBV19 and TRBJ2-1; tentatively, D is TRBD2 (6 bases). The CDR3 sequence is 15 residues long. V was shortened by 2 bases and J by 5 bases, with 13 bases between the two germline ends. The V gene's germline CDR1 is LNHDA and CDR2 SQIVND (reference sequence). The CDR3 region has the DNA TGTGCCAGTAGTATATATACTAGCCGCCACAATGAGCAGTTCTTC. This sequence encodes CASSIYTSRHNEQFF.

The chain links TRBV27 to TRBJ2-2; TRBD2 matches 13 bases. The germline gives CDR1 MNHEY, CDR2 SMNVEV (reference sequence). Unmatched junction bases numbered 5, after V lost 6 bases and J lost 4 bases. This CDR3 region has 16 residues. CDR3 residues: CASSTRTSGSTGELFF. The CDR3, as DNA: TGTGCCAGCAGCACCAGGACTAGCGGGAGCACCGGGGAGCTGTTTTTT.

The rearrangement links TRBV23-1 to TRBJ1-2; TRBD1 agrees at 9 bases. TRBV23-1 is known as an ORF, though its function is uncertain. The trim removed 8 bases at V and 4 bases at J, leaving 5 bases unmatched. The CDR3 is 13 amino acids. The CDR3 sequence: CASRGQGLYGYTF. In nucleotides, the CDR3 is TGCGCCAGCCGGGGACAGGGACTCTATGGCTACACCTTC.

This sequence joins TRBV11-2 and TRBJ2-5, with 11 positions matching TRBD1. V trimming: 7 bases; J trimming: 7 bases; junction bases outside the gene matches: 8. The CDR3 sequence is 14 residues long. Per germline, CDR1 SGHAT and CDR2 FQNNGV. CDR3 region: CASTWTGGEGTQYF. The CDR3 nucleotides are TGTGCCAGCACCTGGACAGGGGGCGAGGGGACCCAGTACTTC.

This chain joins TRBV5-5 and TRBJ1-5; D may be TRBD1 (6 bases). The germline V gene encodes CDR1 SGHKS and CDR2 YYEKEE (reference sequence). V lost 0 bases and J lost 5, with 12 bases in between. The CDR3 sequence is 15 residues long. The CDR3 bases are TGTGCCAGCAGCTTGGAGGGCTACAGGGATCAGCCCCAGCATTTT. Protein product: CASSLEGYRDQPQHF.

CDR3 in amino acids: CASSDDGRPVGEQFF. The CDR3 nucleotides are TGTGCCAGCAGTGATGACGGGAGGCCAGTTGGAGAGCAGTTCTTC. The chain couples TRBV25-1 to TRBJ2-1; TRBD2 matches at 7 bases. CDR1 is MGHDK, CDR2 SYGVNS, per germline. V lost 3 bases, J lost 10 bases, and 12 bases stayed unmatched. The CDR3 contains 15 residues.

The chain uses TRBV19 and TRBJ2-1; 7 nucleotides agree with TRBD2. The germline V gene encodes CDR1 LNHDA and CDR2 SQIVND (reference sequence). V trimming: 1 base; J trimming: 13 bases; junction bases outside the gene matches: 7. The CDR3 totals 13 residues. In DNA, the CDR3 is TGTGCCAGTAGTATAGCTGGGGCTAGCGGCCAGTTCTTC. Amino acids: CASSIAGASGQFF.